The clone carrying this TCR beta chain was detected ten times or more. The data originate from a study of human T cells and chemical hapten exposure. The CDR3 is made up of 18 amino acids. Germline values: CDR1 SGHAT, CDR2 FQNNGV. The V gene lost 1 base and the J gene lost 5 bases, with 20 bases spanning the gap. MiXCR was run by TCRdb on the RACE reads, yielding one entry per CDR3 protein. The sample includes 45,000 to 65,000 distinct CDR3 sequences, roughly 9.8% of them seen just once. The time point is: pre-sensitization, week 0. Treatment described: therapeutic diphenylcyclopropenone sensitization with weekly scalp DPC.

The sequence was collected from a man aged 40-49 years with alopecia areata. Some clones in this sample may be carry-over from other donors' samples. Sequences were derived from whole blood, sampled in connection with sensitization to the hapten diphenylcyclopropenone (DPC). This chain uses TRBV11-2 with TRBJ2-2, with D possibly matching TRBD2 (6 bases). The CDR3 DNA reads TGTGCCAGCAGCTTAGCGTGGGGGACTGTTTCAGCGACCGGGGAGCTGTTTTTT. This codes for CASSLAWGTVSATGELFF.